This T cell receptor (beta chain) stems from a study of blood T cells in healthy people across ages. Aged roughly 6 to 100, donors were systemically healthy Caucasians from Russia. The CDR3 has 15 amino acids. Germline V gene data show CDR1 as MNHEY and CDR2 as SVGEGT. Then a second PCR, running about 6 to 12 cycles, was carried out with a sample-barcoded 5' primer and a J-beta primer mix. TCRdb called the 5' RACE reads again in MiXCR, with one record for every CDR3 protein. The data show 1,100,000 or so distinct CDR3 sequences, with less than 50% seen just once and 18% held by the top ten. Regarding the study as a whole: Higher diversity and more naive CD4+ cells were features of long-lived donors, compared to aged donors. Roughly linearly, TCR beta diversity per million T cells fell as age increased.

Comment on this clonotype: Its antigen is still unknown.

The chain links TRBV6-2 or TRBV6-3 to TRBJ2-5; TRBD1 is a possible D gene (5 bases). The DNA end favors TRBJ2-7, so the J call may be wrong. The specimen was blood. The source of this sequence is a woman between 55 and 75 years old in good health. The chain's CDR3 is CASSYSWPGSDEQYF. The CDR3 coding sequence is TGTGCCAGCAGTTACTCCTGGCCAGGGTCCGACGAGCAGTACTTC.